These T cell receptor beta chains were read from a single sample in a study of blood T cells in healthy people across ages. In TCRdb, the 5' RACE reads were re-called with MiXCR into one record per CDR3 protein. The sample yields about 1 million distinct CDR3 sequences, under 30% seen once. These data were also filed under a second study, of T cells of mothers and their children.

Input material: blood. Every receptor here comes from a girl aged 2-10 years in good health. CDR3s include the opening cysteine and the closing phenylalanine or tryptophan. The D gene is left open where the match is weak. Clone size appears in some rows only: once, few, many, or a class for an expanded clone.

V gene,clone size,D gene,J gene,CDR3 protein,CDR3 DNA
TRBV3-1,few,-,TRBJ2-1,CATSRGFEEQFF,TGTGCCACCTCACGGGGGTTTGAGGAGCAGTTCTTC
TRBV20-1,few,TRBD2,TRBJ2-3,CSARDLTSGPTDTQYF,TGCAGTGCTAGAGATCTGACTAGCGGGCCAACAGATACGCAGTATTTT
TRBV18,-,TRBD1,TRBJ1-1,CASSQSQGDHTEAFF,TGTGCCAGCTCACAGTCCCAGGGGGATCACACTGAAGCTTTCTTT
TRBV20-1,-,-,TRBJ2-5,CSANFAADQETQYF,TGCAGTGCTAACTTTGCGGCGGACCAAGAGACCCAGTACTTC
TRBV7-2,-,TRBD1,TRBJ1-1,CASLGQGTAFKAFF,TGTGCCAGCTTGGGACAGGGGACGGCCTTCAAAGCTTTCTTT
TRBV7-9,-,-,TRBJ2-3,CASSLDPETNTDTQYF,TGTGCCAGCAGCTTAGACCCGGAGACCAACACAGATACGCAGTATTTT
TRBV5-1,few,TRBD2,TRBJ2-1,CASSRGLGRDDEQFF,TGCGCCAGCAGCCGAGGACTAGGTCGGGACGATGAGCAGTTCTTC
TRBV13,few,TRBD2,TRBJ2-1,CASSFRGAGGLYYNEQFF,TGTGCCAGCAGCTTTAGGGGAGCGGGAGGCCTCTACTACAATGAGCAGTTCTTC
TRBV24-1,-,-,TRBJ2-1,CATSSHGSAFNEQFF,TGTGCCACCAGTTCCCATGGTAGCGCCTTTAATGAGCAGTTCTTC
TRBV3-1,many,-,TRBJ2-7,CASSQMTSMSEQYF,TGTGCCAGCAGCCAAATGACTAGTATGTCCGAGCAGTACTTC
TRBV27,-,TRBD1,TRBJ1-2,CASSYRDRADYGYTF,TGTGCCAGCAGCTACCGGGACAGGGCAGACTATGGCTACACCTTC
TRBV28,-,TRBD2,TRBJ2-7,CATGTSGTYEQYF,TGTGCCACCGGGACTAGCGGTACCTACGAGCAGTACTTC
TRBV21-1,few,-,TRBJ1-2,CASSMGGLNYGYTF,TGTGCCAGCAGCATGGGGGGGCTGAACTATGGCTACACCTTC